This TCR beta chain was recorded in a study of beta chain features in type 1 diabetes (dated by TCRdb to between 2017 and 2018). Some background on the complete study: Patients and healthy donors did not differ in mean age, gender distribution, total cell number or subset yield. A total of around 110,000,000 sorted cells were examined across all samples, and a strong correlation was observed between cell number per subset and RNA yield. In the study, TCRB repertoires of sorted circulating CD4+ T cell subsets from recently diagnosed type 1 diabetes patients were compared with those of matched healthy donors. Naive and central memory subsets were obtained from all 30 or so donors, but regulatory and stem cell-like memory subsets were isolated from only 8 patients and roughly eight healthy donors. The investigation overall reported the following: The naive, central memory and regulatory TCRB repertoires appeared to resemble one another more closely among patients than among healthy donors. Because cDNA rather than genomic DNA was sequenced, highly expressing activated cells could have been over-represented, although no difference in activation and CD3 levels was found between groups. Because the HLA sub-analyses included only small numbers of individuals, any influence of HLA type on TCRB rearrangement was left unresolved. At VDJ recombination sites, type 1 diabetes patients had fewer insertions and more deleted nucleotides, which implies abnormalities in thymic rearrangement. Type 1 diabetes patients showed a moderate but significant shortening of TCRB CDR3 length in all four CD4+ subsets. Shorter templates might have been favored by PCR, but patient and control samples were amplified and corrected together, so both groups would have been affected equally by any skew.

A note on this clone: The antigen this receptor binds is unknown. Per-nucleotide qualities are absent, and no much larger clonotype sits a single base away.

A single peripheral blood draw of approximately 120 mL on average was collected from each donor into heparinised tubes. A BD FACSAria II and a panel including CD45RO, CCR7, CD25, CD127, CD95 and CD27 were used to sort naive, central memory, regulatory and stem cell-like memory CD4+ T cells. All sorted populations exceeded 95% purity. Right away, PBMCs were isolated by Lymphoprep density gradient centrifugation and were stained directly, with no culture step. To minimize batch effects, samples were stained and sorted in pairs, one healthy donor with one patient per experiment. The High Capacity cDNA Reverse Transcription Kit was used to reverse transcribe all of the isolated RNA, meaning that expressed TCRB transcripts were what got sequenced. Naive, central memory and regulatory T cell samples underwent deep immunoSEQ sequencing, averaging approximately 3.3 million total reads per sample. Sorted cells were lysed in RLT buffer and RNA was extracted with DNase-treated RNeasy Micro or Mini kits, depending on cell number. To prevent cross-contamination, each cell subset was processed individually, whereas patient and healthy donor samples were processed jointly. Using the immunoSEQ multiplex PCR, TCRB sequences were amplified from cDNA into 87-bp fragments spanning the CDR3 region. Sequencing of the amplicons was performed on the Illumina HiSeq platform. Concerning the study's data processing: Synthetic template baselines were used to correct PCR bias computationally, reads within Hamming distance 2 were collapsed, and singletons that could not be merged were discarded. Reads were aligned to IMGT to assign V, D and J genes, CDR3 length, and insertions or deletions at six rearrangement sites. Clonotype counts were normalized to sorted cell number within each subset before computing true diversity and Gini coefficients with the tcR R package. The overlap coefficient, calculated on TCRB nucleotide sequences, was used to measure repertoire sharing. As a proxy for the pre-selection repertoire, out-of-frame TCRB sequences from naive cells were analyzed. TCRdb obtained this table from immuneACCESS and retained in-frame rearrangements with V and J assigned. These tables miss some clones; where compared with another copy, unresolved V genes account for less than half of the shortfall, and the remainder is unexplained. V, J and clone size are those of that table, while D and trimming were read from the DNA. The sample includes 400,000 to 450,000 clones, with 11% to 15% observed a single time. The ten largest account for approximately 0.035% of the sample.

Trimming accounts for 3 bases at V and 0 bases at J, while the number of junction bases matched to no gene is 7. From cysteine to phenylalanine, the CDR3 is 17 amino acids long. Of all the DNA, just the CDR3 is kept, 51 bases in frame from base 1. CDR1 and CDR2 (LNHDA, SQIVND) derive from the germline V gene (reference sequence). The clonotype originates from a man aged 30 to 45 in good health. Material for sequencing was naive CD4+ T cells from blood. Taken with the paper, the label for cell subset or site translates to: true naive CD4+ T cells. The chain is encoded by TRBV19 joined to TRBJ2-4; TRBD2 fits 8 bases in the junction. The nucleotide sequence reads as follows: TGTGCCAGTAGTATTCGACCTAGCGGGCTAGCCAAAAACATTCAGTACTTC. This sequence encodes CASSIRPSGLAKNIQYF.